Listed below are T cell receptor beta chains from one sample, sequenced in a study of control samples from healthy donors and cancer patients. The protocol was immunoSEQ multiplex PCR, while the TCRdb copy is restricted to in-frame clones and leaves out a portion. The sample includes 110,000 to 150,000 clones, over 90% of them seen just once. Material: PBMCs. The receptors were gathered from a man aged 55-75 years with colorectal cancer. CDR3s include the opening cysteine and the closing phenylalanine or tryptophan. D genes are given only for firm matches. For some rows the clone size is stated as once, few or many, or as a class when expanded; others skip it.

d_call,clone_size,v_call,j_call,cdr3_nt,cdr3_aa
NA,NA,TRBV12-3/TRBV12-4,TRBJ1-2,TGTGCCAGCAGTTTAGGGCCTAGGGGCCCCGGAACCTTC,CASSLGPRGPGTF
NA,once,TRBV7-8,TRBJ1-4,TGTGCCAGCAGCTCCCAACCCCTTTCGAATGAAAAACTGTTTTTT,CASSSQPLSNEKLFF
NA,NA,TRBV7-9,TRBJ1-6,TGTGCCAGCAGCTTGGACGGATCTAATTCACCCCTCCACTTT,CASSLDGSNSPLHF
TRBD2,NA,TRBV7-2,TRBJ2-5,TGTGCCAGCAGCGCGACTAGCGGGGGAGCTGAGACCCAGTACTTC,CASSATSGGAETQYF
TRBD1,NA,TRBV9,TRBJ1-2,TGTGCCAGCAGAGCTACCCCAGGGGGATATGGCTACACCTTC,CASRATPGGYGYTF
NA,NA,TRBV6-5,TRBJ1-3,TGTGCCAGCAGGGAGGAAAATCCTGGAGACACCATATATTTT,CASREENPGDTIYF
NA,NA,TRBV30,TRBJ1-1,TGTGCCGCGGGAGGAGGCCCCGGAGGAGCTTTCTTT,CAAGGGPGGAFF
NA,NA,TRBV9,TRBJ1-2,TGTGCCAGCAGCGTAGTCAGTAACTATGGCTACACCTTC,CASSVVSNYGYTF
NA,NA,TRBV7-8,TRBJ1-1,TGTGCCAGCAGCTTGTCCGGGGCGAACACTGAAGCTTTCTTT,CASSLSGANTEAFF
TRBD1,NA,TRBV6-4,TRBJ2-3,TGTGCCAGCAAAGGACAGGGTACAGATACGCAGTATTTT,CASKGQGTDTQYF
NA,NA,TRBV15,TRBJ2-1,TGTGCCACCGGGATGGGGGTCTCCTACAATGAGCAGTTCTTC,CATGMGVSYNEQFF
NA,NA,TRBV5-4,TRBJ2-1,TGTGCCAGCAGCCTCTATAGCTCCTACAATGAGCAGTTCTTC,CASSLYSSYNEQFF
TRBD1,once,TRBV10-3,TRBJ2-5,TGTGCCATCAGTGAAAATCCGGGACAGCAAAGGTCCCAGTACTTC,CAISENPGQQRSQYF
NA,NA,TRBV19,TRBJ1-2,TGTGCCAGTAGTAACGACAGGCGCGCCTATGGCTACACCTTC,CASSNDRRAYGYTF
NA,NA,TRBV5-4,TRBJ2-3,TGTGCCAGCAGCTTGGTCCCTGGGCTAGCAGTAGCAGATACGCAGTATTTT,CASSLVPGLAVADTQYF